Included here is one T cell receptor beta chain sequence, with context. Its antigen is unknown. The sample is drawn from a study of T cell repertoires in cytomegalovirus infection. Study as a whole: Evidence of both CMV infection and a matching HLA type came from public TCR beta signatures.

TCRdb re-called the reads with MiXCR, one entry per CDR3 protein. The sample lists some 600,000 distinct CDR3 sequences, approximately 24% occurring once. Study results and caveats: Identification of carriers of CMV plus the relevant HLA was performed using cumulative public TCR beta family frequency. HLA-C-restricted CMV-specific TCR beta clonotypes prevailed in the ex vivo response.

The V gene's germline CDR1 is SEHNR and CDR2 FQNEAQ (reference sequence). The CDR3 runs to 14 residues. Between the trimmed V and J ends, which lost 5 bases and 7 bases, there was a span of 15 bases. The source of this sequence is a human donor in good health (CMV status not recorded). Some clones in this sample may be carry-over from other donors' samples. V gene TRBV7-9 combines with J gene TRBJ1-5; maybe TRBD1 (5 bases). Sequences were obtained from CD8+ T cells from PBMCs. In DNA, the CDR3 is TGTGCCAGCAGCCTGTCCGGGGCCTGGCAGCCCCAGCATTTT. Residues: CASSLSGAWQPQHF.